This record covers a single TCR beta chain. Per the original data handling: Reference gene primer amplification in the assay estimated nucleated cell counts. Measured with immunoSEQ multiplex PCR; TCRdb has only the in-frame clones, and not every one. Clone size and V and J calls were adopted from that table, with D and trimming inferred from the DNA. The sample consists of over 15,000 clones, 65% to 90% of them appearing once. The data belong to a study of blood T cell repertoires in COVID-19. V was clipped by 6 bases and J by 7 bases; unmatched bases: 8. The CDR3 has 13 residues. Germline-derived CDR1 and CDR2 are SNHLY and FYNNEI.

Input material: peripheral blood. The gene calls are TRBV2 and TRBJ1-1, with 7 bases identical to TRBD1. The receptor was derived from a man of 80 years or more with active COVID-19. CDR3 nucleotides: TGTGCCAGCAGCGGACAGGAGAATTTTGAAGCTTTCTTT. This gives the protein CASSGQENFEAFF.